Following are 6 T cell receptor beta chains from one sample sequenced in a study of T cell responses to AZD1222 COVID-19 vaccine. Assay: immunoSEQ multiplex PCR; the TCRdb copy retains only in-frame clones and omits some. Here the sample spans about 120,000 clones, around 87% being singletons. Material: peripheral blood, obtained on day 0 of AZD1222 vaccination. The origin of the receptors is an adult in good health.

This rearrangement joins TRBV6-5 to TRBJ1-4; the D is unclear. Germline V CDR1 and CDR2: MNHEY, SVGAGI. Trimming removed 8 bases at V and 5 bases at J, with 9 bases between. This CDR3 has 12 amino acids. CDR3 region: CASGRRNEKLFF. CDR3 nucleotides: TGTGCCAGCGGCAGGAGAAATGAAAAACTGTTTTTT.

This chain uses TRBV10-3 with TRBJ1-2; 7 nucleotides match TRBD1. Germline CDR1 ENHRY, CDR2 SYGVKD. Trimming cost V 6 bases and J 8 bases; bases outside gene matches: 12. The length of the CDR3 is 14 residues. CDR3 region: CAISFPGQSWGYTF. The CDR3 DNA reads as TGTGCCATCAGCTTCCCGGGACAGTCGTGGGGCTACACCTTC.

J is TRBJ1-6 and V is TRBV5-1; D remains ambiguous. Germline V gene data show CDR1 as SGHRS and CDR2 as YFSETQ. Between the trimmed V and J ends, which lost 0 bases and 7 bases, there was a span of 14 bases. This CDR3 has 16 residues. The CDR3 DNA reads TGCGCCAGCAGCTTGGCCTTGGGGTTACCCAATTCACCCCTCCACTTT. This encodes CASSLALGLPNSPLHF.

The V call is TRBV14, the J call TRBJ1-2; D is uncertain. The CDR3 runs to 15 residues. Germline loops: CDR1 SGHDN, CDR2 FVKESK. V was shortened by 1 base and J by 3 bases, with 12 bases between the two germline ends. CDR3 in amino acids: CASSQGMGVDYGYTF. The CDR3 nucleotides are TGTGCCAGCAGCCAAGGCATGGGCGTTGACTATGGCTACACCTTC.

The chain carries TRBV18 and TRBJ2-5, with 10 bases aligning to TRBD2. There are 16 residues in the CDR3. V lost 1 base, J lost 1 base, and 3 bases stayed unmatched. CDR1 is KGHSH, CDR2 LQKENI, per germline. The CDR3 DNA reads as TGTGCCAGCTCACCACTAGCGGGGGGATTCCAAGAGACCCAGTACTTC. It translates to CASSPLAGGFQETQYF.

V is TRBV6-5 and J is TRBJ1-3; D gene ambiguous. V was shortened by 8 bases and J by 2 bases, with 10 bases between the two germline ends. The germline V gene encodes CDR1 MNHEY and CDR2 SVGAGI. The CDR3 is 13 residues long. The CDR3 loop is CASYAGTGNTIYF. CDR3 nucleotide sequence: TGTGCCAGCTATGCCGGGACTGGAAACACCATATATTTT.